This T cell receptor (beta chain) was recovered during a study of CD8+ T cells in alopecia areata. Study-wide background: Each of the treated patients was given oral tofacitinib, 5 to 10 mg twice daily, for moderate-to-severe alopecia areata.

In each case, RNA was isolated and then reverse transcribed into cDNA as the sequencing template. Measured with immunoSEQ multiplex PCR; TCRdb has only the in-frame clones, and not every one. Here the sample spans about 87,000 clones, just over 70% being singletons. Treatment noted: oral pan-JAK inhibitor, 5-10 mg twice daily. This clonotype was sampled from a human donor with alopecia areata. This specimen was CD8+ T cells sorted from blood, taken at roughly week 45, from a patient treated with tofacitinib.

The CDR3 DNA sequence: TGTGCCAGCAGTCCTGTGGGCGGAACTGAAGCTTTCTTT. It is translated as CASSPVGGTEAFF. This chain uses TRBV6-5 with TRBJ1-1; no definite D call. The V end lost 5 bases, the J end lost 5 bases, and 12 bases lay between the germline ends. Germline V gives CDR1 MNHEY, CDR2 SVGAGI. CDR3 length: 13 residues.